The rows below give T cell receptor beta chains drawn from one sample of a study of T cells in localized non-small cell lung cancer. The table came from immunoSEQ multiplex PCR; TCRdb's copy has only in-frame clones and leaves some out. The table records about 24,000 clones, approximately 83% of them present only once. Sequences were derived from PBMCs, sampled before any cancer treatment. These receptors all come from a man aged 35-69 years with stage II lung adenocarcinoma. Each CDR3 is given with its conserved first and last residue. The D gene is left open where the match is weak. Clone size is not always given. Where it is, it says once, few, many or a class for expanded clones.

TRBD2	-	TRBV7-3	TRBJ2-5	TGTGCCAGCAGCTTCCAGGTAAGGGGAGGGAACTTC	CASSFQVRGGNF
-	-	TRBV30	TRBJ2-3	TGTGCCTGGAGTGTAGGCGGGGCCTCTACAGATACGCAGTATTTT	CAWSVGGASTDTQYF
TRBD1	-	TRBV30	TRBJ1-1	TGTGCCTGGAGTGTTAAACAGGGGGCGCGTGACGGTGAAGCTTTCTTT	CAWSVKQGARDGEAFF
-	-	TRBV7-9	TRBJ1-2	TGTGCCAGCAGCAACGCCGTGATCGATTATGGCTACACCTTC	CASSNAVIDYGYTF
-	-	TRBV25-1	TRBJ1-2	TGTGCCAGCAGTGACGTCGGCCTTAGGTACACCTTC	CASSDVGLRYTF
-	-	TRBV19	TRBJ1-5	TGTGCCAGTGCCCCGTCCGGGAACTATCAGCCCCAGCATTTT	CASAPSGNYQPQHF
-	-	TRBV6-1	TRBJ2-1	TGTGCCAGCAGTGAAACGACAGCCTTCTACAATGAGCAGTTCTTC	CASSETTAFYNEQFF
-	-	TRBV12-5	TRBJ2-1	TGTGCTAGTGGTAGACACAATGAGCAGTTCTTC	CASGRHNEQFF
TRBD2	-	TRBV7-7	TRBJ2-7	TGTGCCAGCAGCCCGGGAGGGGCCTACGAGCAGTACTTC	CASSPGGAYEQYF
TRBD1	-	TRBV6-4	TRBJ2-3	TGTGCCAGCAGGGATTGGACAGGGCTCTTTGGCACAGATACGCAGTATTTT	CASRDWTGLFGTDTQYF
-	-	TRBV2	TRBJ2-5	TGTGCCAGCAGGGTGGTAATCAGGCAAGAGACCCAGTACTTC	CASRVVIRQETQYF
TRBD1	few	TRBV29-1	TRBJ1-4	TGCAGCGTTGAAAAAGGGGGCCTAGAAGAAAAACTGTTTTTT	CSVEKGGLEEKLFF
TRBD1	once	TRBV6-5	TRBJ1-2	TGTGCCAGCAGAGAACAGGGGGGGATTAACTATGGCTACACCTTC	CASREQGGINYGYTF
-	-	TRBV5-1	TRBJ1-1	TGCGCCAGCAGCTTTGGAAACACTGAAGCTTTCTTT	CASSFGNTEAFF
-	-	TRBV7-2	TRBJ1-1	TGTGCCAGCAGCTTAGACGGGTTCACTGAAGCTTTCTTT	CASSLDGFTEAFF
TRBD2	-	TRBV7-2	TRBJ2-3	TGTGCCAGCAGCTTAGGTTCTAGCGGGGGGGCAGATACGCAGTATTTT	CASSLGSSGGADTQYF
-	once	TRBV4-1	TRBJ1-6	TGCGCCAGCAGCATTCAGGGCCTTAGATCACCCCTCCACTTT	CASSIQGLRSPLHF
-	-	TRBV18	TRBJ1-1	TGTGCCAGCTCCCCCCTCCGGACAGATGAAGCTTTCTTT	CASSPLRTDEAFF
TRBD2	-	TRBV7-9	TRBJ2-3	TGTGCCAGCAGCCAGGGACTAGCGGGGACAGATACGCAGTATTTT	CASSQGLAGTDTQYF
-	few	TRBV18	TRBJ2-7	TGTGCCAGCTCCCCAGAGAGACACGACGAGCAGTACTTC	CASSPERHDEQYF
TRBD1	-	TRBV7-7	TRBJ2-7	TGTGCCAGCAGCCCGGGACAGGGCTACGAGCAGTACTTC	CASSPGQGYEQYF
-	-	TRBV25-1	TRBJ1-1	TGTGCCAGCAGTGAGGCCGGTACACTGAACACTGAAGCTTTCTTT	CASSEAGTLNTEAFF
-	-	TRBV7-9	TRBJ2-4	TGTGCCAGCAGCGTTCGGGACGACGGCCAAAAAAACATTCAGTACTTC	CASSVRDDGQKNIQYF
-	-	TRBV5-1	TRBJ1-1	TGCGCCAGCAGCTTGGGTCCGGACTCGAACACTGAAGCTTTCTTT	CASSLGPDSNTEAFF
-	-	TRBV27	TRBJ1-1	TGTGCCAGCAGTTATGGACAGATGAACACTGAAGCTTTCTTT	CASSYGQMNTEAFF
-	-	TRBV19	TRBJ1-1	TGTGCCAGTAGTAACGGACGTGGGACTGAAGCTTTCTTT	CASSNGRGTEAFF
TRBD1	-	TRBV25-1	TRBJ1-2	TGTGCCAGCAGTGAACCGGGACAGGGTCCTTTTACTGGCTACACCTTC	CASSEPGQGPFTGYTF
-	-	TRBV25-1	TRBJ1-1	TGTGCCAGCAGTGGAGCTCCCGGGGACACTGAAGCTTTCTTT	CASSGAPGDTEAFF
TRBD1	-	TRBV6-6	TRBJ1-2	TGTGCCAGCAGACCCGGGGGACAGGGCCTGTATGGCTACACCTTC	CASRPGGQGLYGYTF
-	few	TRBV6-1	TRBJ2-7	TGTGCCAGCAGCTTTTTTGACAGTACCTCCTACGAGCAGTACTTC	CASSFFDSTSYEQYF
-	-	TRBV7-6	TRBJ1-1	TGTGCCAGCAGCCTGGCTACCCAGGGGAGAGGCACTGAAGCTTTCTTT	CASSLATQGRGTEAFF
-	-	TRBV5-4	TRBJ1-1	TGTGCCAGCAGCTTGGCCACTGAAGCTTTCTTT	CASSLATEAFF
-	-	TRBV29-1	TRBJ2-2	TGCAGCGCACGATCGAACACCGGGGAGCTGTTTTTT	CSARSNTGELFF
-	-	TRBV5-6	TRBJ1-2	TGTGCCAGCACCCTGGGAGGGTTCCGTGGCTACACCTTC	CASTLGGFRGYTF